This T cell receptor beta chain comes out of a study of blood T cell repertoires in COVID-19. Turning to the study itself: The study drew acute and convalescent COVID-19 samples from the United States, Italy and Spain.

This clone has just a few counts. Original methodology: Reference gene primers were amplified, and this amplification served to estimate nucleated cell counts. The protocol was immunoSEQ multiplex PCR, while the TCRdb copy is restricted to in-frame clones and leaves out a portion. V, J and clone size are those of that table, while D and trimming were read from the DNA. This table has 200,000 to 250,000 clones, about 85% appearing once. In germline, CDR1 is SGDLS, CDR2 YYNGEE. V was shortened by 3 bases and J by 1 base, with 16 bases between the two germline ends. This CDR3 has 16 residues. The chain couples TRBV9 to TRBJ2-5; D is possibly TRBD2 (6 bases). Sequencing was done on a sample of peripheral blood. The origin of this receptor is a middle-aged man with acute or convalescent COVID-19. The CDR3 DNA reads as TGTGCCAGCAGCGCCAATAAGGGGCGGGGCCAAGAGACCCAGTACTTC. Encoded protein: CASSANKGRGQETQYF.